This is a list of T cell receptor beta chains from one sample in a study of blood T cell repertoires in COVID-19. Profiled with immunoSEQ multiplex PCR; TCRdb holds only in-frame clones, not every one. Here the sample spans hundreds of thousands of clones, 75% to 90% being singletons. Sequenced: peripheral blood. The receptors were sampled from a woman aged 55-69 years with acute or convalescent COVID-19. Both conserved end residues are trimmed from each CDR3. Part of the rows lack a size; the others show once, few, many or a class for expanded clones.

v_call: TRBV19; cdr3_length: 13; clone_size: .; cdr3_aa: ASSFSGQGAYEQY
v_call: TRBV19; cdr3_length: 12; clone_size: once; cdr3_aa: ASGAGVSGNTIY
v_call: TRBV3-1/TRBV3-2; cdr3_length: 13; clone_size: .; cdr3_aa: ASSHDTQSLYGYT
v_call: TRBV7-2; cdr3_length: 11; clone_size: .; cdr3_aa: ASSFAGLTEAF
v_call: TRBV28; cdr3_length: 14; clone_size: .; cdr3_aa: ATDWNRDNRNQPQH
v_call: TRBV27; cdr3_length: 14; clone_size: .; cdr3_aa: ASSWRTGASTDTQY
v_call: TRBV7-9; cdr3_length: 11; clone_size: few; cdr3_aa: ASRPSGGETQY
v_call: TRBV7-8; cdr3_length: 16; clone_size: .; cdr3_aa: ASSFYALPSSSGNTIY
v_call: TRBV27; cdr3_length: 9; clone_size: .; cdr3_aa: ASSTDNEQF
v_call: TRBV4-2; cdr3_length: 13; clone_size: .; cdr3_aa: ASSLPGQGGEKLF
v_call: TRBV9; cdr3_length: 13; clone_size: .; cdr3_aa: ASSPGQGAGYEQY
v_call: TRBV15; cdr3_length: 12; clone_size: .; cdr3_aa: ATRRTGGIYEQY
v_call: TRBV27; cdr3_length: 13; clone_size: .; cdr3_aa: ASSPGTALAYEQY
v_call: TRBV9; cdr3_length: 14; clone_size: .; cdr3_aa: ASSVLDSHPTDTQY
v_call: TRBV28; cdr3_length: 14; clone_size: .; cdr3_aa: ASSLLGGTGRQPQH
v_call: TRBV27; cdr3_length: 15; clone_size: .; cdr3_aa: ASIRRGLAGYTDTQY
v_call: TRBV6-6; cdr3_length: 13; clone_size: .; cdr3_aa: ASRPAKDGTYGYT
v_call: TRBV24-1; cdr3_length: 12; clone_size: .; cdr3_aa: ATSDFRGNYGYT
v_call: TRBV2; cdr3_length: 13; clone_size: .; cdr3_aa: ASRVGIAGANEQF
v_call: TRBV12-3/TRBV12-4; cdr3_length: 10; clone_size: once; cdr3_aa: ASSPGAYEQY
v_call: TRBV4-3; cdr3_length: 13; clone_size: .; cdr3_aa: ASSLGRGGPGELF
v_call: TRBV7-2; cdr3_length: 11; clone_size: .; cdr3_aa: ASSLVGGETQY
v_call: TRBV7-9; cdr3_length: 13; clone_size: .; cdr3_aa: ASSPTSGGTYEQY
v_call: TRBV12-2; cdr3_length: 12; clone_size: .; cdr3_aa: ASRSGRAQETQY
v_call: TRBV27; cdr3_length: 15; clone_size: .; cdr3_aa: ASSYRGGFLFNSPLH
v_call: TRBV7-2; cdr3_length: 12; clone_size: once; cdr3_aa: ASSRDFLHYGYT
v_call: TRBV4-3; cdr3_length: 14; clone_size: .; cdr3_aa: ASSQEGFATNEKLF
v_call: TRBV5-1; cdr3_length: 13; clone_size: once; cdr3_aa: ASSSQGADGEKLF
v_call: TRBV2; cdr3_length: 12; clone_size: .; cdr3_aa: ASRLTTGGQPQH
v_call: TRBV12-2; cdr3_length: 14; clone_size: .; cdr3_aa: ASRLATQRDNGELF
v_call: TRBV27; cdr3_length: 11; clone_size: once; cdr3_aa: ASSLDRYNEQF
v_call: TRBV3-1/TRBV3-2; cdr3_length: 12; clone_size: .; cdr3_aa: ASSHPQGNTEAF
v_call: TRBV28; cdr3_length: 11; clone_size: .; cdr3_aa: AISGTVSNEQY
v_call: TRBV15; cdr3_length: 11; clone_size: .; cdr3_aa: ATSAHSTGELF
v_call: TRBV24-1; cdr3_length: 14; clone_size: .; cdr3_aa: ATSEKGARTGDTQY
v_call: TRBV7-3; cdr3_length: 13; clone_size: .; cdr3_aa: ASSLLGQGNYGYT
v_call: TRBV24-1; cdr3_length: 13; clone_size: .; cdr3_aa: ATSDFGQGAGELF
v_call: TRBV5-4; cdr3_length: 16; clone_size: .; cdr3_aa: ASSTLVGSRGSSYEQY
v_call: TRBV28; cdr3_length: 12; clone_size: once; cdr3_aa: ASSLRQGRKGYT
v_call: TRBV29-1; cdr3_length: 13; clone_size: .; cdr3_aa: SAGTGATIDYGYT
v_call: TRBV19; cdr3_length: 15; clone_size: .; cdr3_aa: ASSRRQRGDFNQPQH
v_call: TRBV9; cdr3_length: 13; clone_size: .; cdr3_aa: ASSVADRATDTQY
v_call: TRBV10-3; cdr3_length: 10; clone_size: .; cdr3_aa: AISELDTEAF
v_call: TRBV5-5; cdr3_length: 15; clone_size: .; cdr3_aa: ASSLAPAGSHSGELF
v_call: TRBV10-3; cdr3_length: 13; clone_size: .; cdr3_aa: AISEIGGSSYEQY
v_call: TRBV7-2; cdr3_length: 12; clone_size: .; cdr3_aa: ASSLGGPTDTQY
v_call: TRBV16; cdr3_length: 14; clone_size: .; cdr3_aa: ASSLSGGIGNQPQH
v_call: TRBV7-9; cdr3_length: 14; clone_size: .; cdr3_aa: ASSVLAGGPSNEQF
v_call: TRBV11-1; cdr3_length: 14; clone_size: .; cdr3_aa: ASSLVGTGGLYEQY
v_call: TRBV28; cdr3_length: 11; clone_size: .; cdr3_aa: ASSLGQSYGYT
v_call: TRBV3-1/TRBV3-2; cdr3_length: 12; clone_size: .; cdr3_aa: ASSPGQGGQPQH
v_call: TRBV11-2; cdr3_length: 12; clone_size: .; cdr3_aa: ASSFQGTGNTIY
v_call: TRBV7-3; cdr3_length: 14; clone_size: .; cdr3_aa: ASSLNVQGYYNEQF
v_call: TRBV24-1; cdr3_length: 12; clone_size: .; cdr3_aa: ATSDWTLTSIQY